One and the same sample provided the 24 T cell receptor beta chains below, sequenced in a study of T cell responses to AZD1222 COVID-19 vaccine (dated by TCRdb to the early 2020s). To prepare the library, the immunoSEQ multiplex PCR assay was applied. TCRdb obtained this table from immuneACCESS and retained in-frame rearrangements with V and J assigned. These tables miss some clones; where compared with another copy, unresolved V genes account for less than half of the shortfall, and the remainder is unexplained. The sample records approximately 140,000 clones, approximately 92% of which are singletons. Of the sample, about 3.2% is held by the ten largest clones. The label giving this sample's time point can be read as: about 28 days (+/-7) after the second vaccine dose. The specimen was peripheral blood, collected 28 days after the second AZD1222 dose. Receptors were obtained from an adult who received the AZD1222 COVID-19 vaccine.

The chain links TRBV7-2 to TRBJ1-2, with D maybe TRBD1 (5 bases). There are 14 residues in the CDR3. The V gene's germline CDR1 is SGHTA and CDR2 FQGNSA. V lost 8 bases to trimming and J lost 3 bases, with 16 bases between them. CDR3 DNA: TGTGCCAGCTCCCCGGGGAGGGGCGACTATGGCTACACCTTC. It specifies CASSPGRGDYGYTF.

The rearrangement links TRBV6-5 to TRBJ1-1, with unresolved D. Germline V gene sequence: CDR1 MNHEY, CDR2 SVGAGI. There are 12 residues in the CDR3. The ends were cut back, 0 bases at V and 7 bases at J, with 6 bases in the middle. The CDR3 region has the DNA TGTGCCAGCAGTTACTCAAGTAGTGAAGCTTTCTTT. It encodes CASSYSSSEAFF.

This sequence joins TRBV4-2 and TRBJ1-1; 7 bases fit TRBD1. Losses at the gene ends were 0 bases for V and 8 bases for J; bases not matched to a gene: 6. Germline V CDR1 and CDR2: LGHNA, YNFKEQ. This CDR3 is 14 amino acids long. As DNA, the CDR3 is TGTGCCAGCAGCCAAGATCCCCGGGACAGAGAAGCTTTCTTT. Protein product: CASSQDPRDREAFF.

The chain employs TRBV5-5 and TRBJ1-1, with D unclear. There are 16 residues in the CDR3. Germline CDR1 and CDR2: SGHKS and YYEKEE (reference sequence). V was cut by 0 bases and J by 0 bases, with 12 bases left in between. CDR3 DNA sequence: TGTGCCAGCAGCTTGGATCGGTTCCCGATGAACACTGAAGCTTTCTTT. Amino acid sequence: CASSLDRFPMNTEAFF.

This clone was picked up one time. The chain is built from TRBV7-9 and TRBJ1-2; 11 positions agree with TRBD1. Losses at the gene ends were 4 bases for V and 6 bases for J; bases not matched to a gene: 10. This CDR3 comprises 16 residues. The germline V gene encodes CDR1 SEHNR and CDR2 FQNEAQ (reference sequence). The DNA of the CDR3 is TGTGCCAGCAGCTATAGGACAGGGGGCGTGGTGGATGGCTACACCTTC. This sequence encodes CASSYRTGGVVDGYTF.

This chain links TRBV5-1 with TRBJ2-7, with a tentative D call TRBD2 (5 bases). The CDR3 spans 14 residues. V was pared by 0 bases and J by 3 bases, with 10 bases between. The germline V gene has CDR1 SGHRS and CDR2 YFSETQ. CDR3 nucleotides: TGCGCCAGCAGCTTGGTGACCGGACTCTACGAGCAGTACTTC. It yields the protein CASSLVTGLYEQYF. The variable domain in full, with the rest retrieved from reference TRBV5-1 and TRBJ2-7, is KAGVTQTPRYLIKTRGQQVTLSCSPISGHRSVSWYQQTPGQGLQFLFEYFSETQRNKGNFPGRFSGRQFSNSRSEMNVSTLELGDSALYLCASSLVTGLYEQYFGPGTRLTVT.

The chain recombines TRBV12-3 or TRBV12-4 with TRBJ1-1; no clear D. The CDR3 extends over 12 amino acids. Trimming pared 11 bases from V and 1 base from J, leaving 11 bases between. CDR3 residues: CAVLRSNTEAFF. CDR3 in DNA: TGTGCCGTGCTAAGATCGAACACTGAAGCTTTCTTT.

The chain employs TRBV5-1 and TRBJ2-7; D is undetermined. CDR3 size: 12 residues. Germline CDR1 reads SGHRS; CDR2 reads YFSETQ. V was trimmed by 4 bases and J by 0 bases, leaving 5 bases between them. CDR3 residues: CASSVPSYEQYF. Here the CDR3 DNA reads TGCGCCAGCAGCGTTCCCTCCTACGAGCAGTACTTC.

This clone was counted once. J is TRBJ1-1 and V is TRBV7-6; D not certain. V was trimmed by 1 base and J by 5 bases, leaving 11 bases between them. Per the germline V gene, CDR1 is SGHVS and CDR2 is FNYEAQ. The CDR3 covers 14 residues. The CDR3 loop reads CASSLGPLRTEAFF. The CDR3 DNA reads TGTGCCAGCAGCTTAGGCCCACTAAGGACTGAAGCTTTCTTT.

The chain employs TRBV2 and TRBJ1-4; D is uncertain. V shed 8 bases and J shed 8 bases, with 15 bases lying between them. The germline gives CDR1 SNHLY, CDR2 FYNNEI. The CDR3 runs 13 residues. The chain's CDR3 is CASCDSLEEKLFF. The CDR3, as DNA: TGTGCCAGCTGCGATTCTCTGGAAGAAAAACTGTTTTTT.

The DNA for the CDR3 is TGTGCCAGTAGTAAGGGGAGGCAGGGGGGTCGGACCGGGGAGCTGTTTTTT. Encoded protein: CASSKGRQGGRTGELFF. The gene calls are TRBV19 and TRBJ2-2, with D possibly matching TRBD1 (7 bases). This CDR3 is built from 17 residues. Germline CDR1 and CDR2: LNHDA and SQIVND (reference sequence). Trimming pared 4 bases from V and 5 bases from J, leaving 20 bases between.

The chain carries TRBV9 and TRBJ2-2, with 8 bases that match TRBD1. Germline assignment: CDR1 SGDLS and CDR2 YYNGEE. The CDR3 runs to 16 residues. Germline trimming cut 0 bases from V and 4 bases from J; bases unmatched to any gene: 5. CDR3 nucleotides: TGTGCCAGCAGCGTAGTCCAGGGGGCAGCCACCGGGGAGCTGTTTTTT. This sequence encodes CASSVVQGAATGELFF.

This chain links TRBV19 with TRBJ2-1; D is unresolved. CDR1 is LNHDA, CDR2 SQIVND, per germline (reference sequence). The V end was cut by 3 bases, the J end by 0 bases, with 9 bases between. The CDR3 runs to 15 residues. The DNA of the CDR3 is TGTGCCAGTAGTATCGAGGAAAGCTCCTACAATGAGCAGTTCTTC. This codes for CASSIEESSYNEQFF. Supplemented by reference TRBV19 and TRBJ2-1, the full variable domain reads DGGITQSPKYLFRKEGQNVTLSCEQNLNHDAMYWYRQDPGQGLRLIYYSQIVNDFQKGDIAEGYSVSREKKESFPLTVTSAQKNPTAFYLCASSIEESSYNEQFFGPGTRLTVL.

The gene calls are TRBV9 and TRBJ2-2, with D hard to call. CDR3 length: 13 amino acids. Germline V gene data show CDR1 as SGDLS and CDR2 as YYNGEE. The V end was cut by 9 bases, the J end by 4 bases, with 13 bases between. As DNA, the CDR3 is TGTGCCACCGGGCCTGTATCCACCGGGGAGCTGTTTTTT. This translates into CATGPVSTGELFF. The variable domain in full, completed from reference TRBV9 and TRBJ2-2, reads DSGVTQTPKHLITATGQRVTLRCSPRSGDLSVYWYQQSLDQGLQFLIQYYNGEERAKGNILERFSAQQFPDLHSELNLSSLELGDSALYFCATGPVSTGELFFGEGSRLTVL.

This clone was seen once. The V call is TRBV18, the J call TRBJ1-2; D remains ambiguous. The CDR3 totals 12 residues. Germline V gene lookup returns CDR1 KGHSH and CDR2 LQKENI. Trimming left V 6 bases short and J 3 bases short, with 8 bases between. The CDR3 here is CASSSGDYGYTF. For the CDR3, the DNA is TGTGCCAGCTCCTCCGGTGACTATGGCTACACCTTC. Looking up the rest from reference TRBV18 and TRBJ1-2 gives the full variable domain: NAGVMQNPRHLVRRRGQEARLRCSPMKGHSHVYWYRQLPEEGLKFMVYLQKENIIDESGMPKERFSAEFPKEGPSILRIQQVVRGDSAAYFCASSSGDYGYTFGSGTRLTVV.

This chain connects TRBV3-1 (or the pseudogene TRBV3-2) to TRBJ1-5, with 7 bases that match TRBD1. CDR3 length: 16 residues. The V and J ends lost 1 base and 4 bases, in that order; junction bases with no gene match: 7. Germline CDR1 LGHDT, CDR2 YNNKEL (reference sequence). In DNA form, the CDR3 reads TGTGCCAGCAGCCAAGCCCCGGGACAGCCTAATCAGCCCCAGCATTTT. As protein: CASSQAPGQPNQPQHF.

The J gene is TRBJ2-5, the V gene TRBV7-2, with a possible D match to TRBD2 (5 bases). The CDR3 sequence is 12 residues long. Germline assignment: CDR1 SGHTA and CDR2 FQGNSA. Trimming pared 3 bases from V and 3 bases from J, leaving 5 bases between. Here the CDR3 DNA reads TGTGCCAGCAGCTTGAGGGAAGAGACCCAGTACTTC. It encodes CASSLREETQYF.

The J gene is TRBJ2-2, the V gene TRBV19; D unclear. Germline loops: CDR1 LNHDA, CDR2 SQIVND (reference sequence). This CDR3 region has 14 residues. Trimming stripped 3 bases from V and 0 bases from J, with 5 bases between. CDR3 in DNA: TGTGCCAGTAGTATTCTGCCGAACACCGGGGAGCTGTTTTTT. Its translation: CASSILPNTGELFF.

CDR3 in amino acids: CASSPTGEIRETQYF. As DNA, the CDR3 is TGTGCCAGCTCACCGACAGGGGAGATCCGAGAGACCCAGTACTTC. This chain uses TRBV18 with TRBJ2-5; TRBD1 matches 8 bases. Per the germline V gene, CDR1 is KGHSH and CDR2 is LQKENI. This CDR3 has 15 amino acids. Unmatched junction bases numbered 7, after V lost 3 bases and J lost 4 bases.

The chain links TRBV19 to TRBJ1-1; 8 bases fit TRBD1. CDR1 is LNHDA, CDR2 SQIVND, per germline (reference sequence). This CDR3 has 13 amino acids. V shed 3 bases, J shed 7 bases, and the junction held 4 bases outside the gene matches. The CDR3 sequence: CASSMYGQGEAFF. The CDR3 DNA sequence: TGTGCCAGTAGTATGTATGGACAGGGTGAAGCTTTCTTT.

The J gene is TRBJ1-1, the V gene TRBV27; the D is unclear. V was cut by 7 bases and J by 8 bases, with 17 bases left in between. CDR3 length: 13 amino acids. Germline V CDR1 and CDR2: MNHEY, SMNVEV (reference sequence). The CDR3 here is CASTFPGGREAFF. The CDR3 DNA is TGTGCCAGCACTTTCCCCGGCGGTCGGGAAGCTTTCTTT.

The V and J genes are TRBV11-2 and TRBJ1-6; the D gene is possibly TRBD1 (6 bases). Trimming stripped 0 bases from V and 7 bases from J, with 7 bases between. There are 14 residues in the CDR3. CDR1 is SGHAT and CDR2 is FQNNGV in the germline V gene. In DNA form, the CDR3 reads TGTGCCAGCAGCTTAGATACAGGGAATTCACCCCTCCACTTT. It specifies CASSLDTGNSPLHF.

The chain couples TRBV19 to TRBJ1-4; D is undetermined. V dropped 4 bases and J dropped 0 bases, with 18 bases sitting between them. This CDR3 region has 18 residues. CDR1 and CDR2 (germline): LNHDA, SQIVND (reference sequence). The CDR3: CASSKSTTFGATNEKLFF. In nucleotides, the CDR3 is TGTGCCAGTAGTAAATCAACGACGTTCGGCGCAACTAATGAAAAACTGTTTTTT. Drawing the rest from reference TRBV19 and TRBJ1-4, the complete variable domain is DGGITQSPKYLFRKEGQNVTLSCEQNLNHDAMYWYRQDPGQGLRLIYYSQIVNDFQKGDIAEGYSVSREKKESFPLTVTSAQKNPTAFYLCASSKSTTFGATNEKLFFGSGTQLSVL.

The chain couples TRBV6-5 to TRBJ1-5, with D perhaps TRBD1 (6 bases). Germline CDR1 is MNHEY and CDR2 is SVGAGI. Trimming removed 6 bases from V and 4 bases from J, with 13 bases in between. CDR3 length equals 14 residues. CDR3 DNA sequence: TGTGCCAGCAGACCGGGGACACCTAATCAGCCCCAGCATTTT. It translates to CASRPGTPNQPQHF.